This record looks at one TCR beta chain sequence and its context. The sample belongs to a study of blood T cell repertoires in COVID-19. On the study more broadly: Collection of acute and convalescent COVID-19 samples took place in the United States, Italy and Spain.

The Seattle patients, enrolled during active infection, were followed longitudinally. Authors' processing steps: Reference gene primer amplification yielded estimated nucleated cell counts. Libraries were prepared by immunoSEQ multiplex PCR; TCRdb keeps only in-frame clonotypes and omits some of them. That table gives V, J and clone size, and the DNA gave D and trimming. The profile shows fewer than 350,000 clones, approximately 89% of them singletons. The CDR3 length is 14 residues. The germline gives CDR1 KGHSH, CDR2 LQKENI. The ends lost 6 bases at V and 9 bases at J; junction bases unmatched: 9. The TCR sequence derives from a woman in her sixties or seventies with COVID-19, enrolled during active disease. Material: peripheral blood. This chain uses TRBV18 with TRBJ1-4, with 8 bases lining up with TRBD1. In nucleotides, the CDR3 is TGTGCCAGCTCGCCGGACAGGGTAGATAAAAAACTGTTTTTT. Its translation: CASSPDRVDKKLFF.